This passage covers 15 T cell receptor beta chains from one sample sequenced in a study of blood T cell repertoires in COVID-19. Sequencing used immunoSEQ multiplex PCR; TCRdb keeps in-frame clones, though not all of them. The profile shows fewer than 110,000 clones, more than 70% of them singletons. Sequencing was carried out using peripheral blood. These receptors came from a woman older than 75 in a cohort sampled during active COVID-19.

The chain combines TRBV9 with TRBJ2-1, with 9 positions matching TRBD1. Trimming cost V 3 bases and J 3 bases; bases outside gene matches: 4. The CDR3 is made up of 15 amino acids. Germline values: CDR1 SGDLS, CDR2 YYNGEE. CDR3: CASSGGQGFYNEQFF. The CDR3 DNA is TGTGCCAGCAGCGGGGGACAGGGATTCTACAATGAGCAGTTCTTC.

The gene calls are TRBV18 and TRBJ1-2; D is unclear. There are 14 residues in the CDR3. CDR1 is KGHSH, CDR2 LQKENI, per germline. With 6 bases removed from V and 6 bases from J, the gap between germline ends came to 17 bases. CDR3 sequence reads: CASSDNPRSHGYTF. The CDR3 region has the DNA TGTGCCAGCTCCGACAATCCCAGGTCGCATGGCTACACCTTC.

This sequence joins TRBV6-6 and TRBJ2-1; 11 bases align to TRBD2. Looked up from germline, CDR1 is MNHNY and CDR2 is SVGAGI (reference sequence). J gave up 4 bases and V 5 bases, and 4 bases lay outside the gene matches. This CDR3 has 15 amino acids. CDR3 bases: TGTGCCAGCAGTAAACTAGCGGGGGTGTACAATGAGCAGTTCTTC. Translated: CASSKLAGVYNEQFF.

V usage is TRBV9 and J usage is TRBJ1-3; 7 nucleotides line up with TRBD1. The germline V gene encodes CDR1 SGDLS and CDR2 YYNGEE. The CDR3 sequence is 17 residues long. V gave up 4 bases and J gave up 0 bases; unmatched junction bases: 10. The CDR3 sequence is CASSRLQRTGSGNTIYF. CDR3 nucleotides: TGTGCCAGCAGCCGACTACAGCGGACAGGCTCTGGAAACACCATATATTTT.

This chain uses TRBV7-6 with TRBJ2-7, with TRBD1 matching 7 bases. V trimming: 5 bases; J trimming: 2 bases; junction bases outside the gene matches: 9. The CDR3 covers 15 residues. Germline V gives CDR1 SGHVS, CDR2 FNYEAQ. This chain's CDR3 is CASSLNRGLTYEQYF. In nucleotides, the CDR3 is TGTGCCAGCAGCCTCAACAGGGGCCTTACCTACGAGCAGTACTTC.

The chain links TRBV28 to TRBJ2-1; D call uncertain. The germline V gene has CDR1 MDHEN and CDR2 SYDVKM. This CDR3 has 14 residues. V was trimmed by 3 bases and J by 7 bases, leaving 13 bases between them. DNA for the CDR3: TGTGCCAGCAGTTTCTTGGAGAAGGCGAATGAGCAGTTCTTC. Protein product: CASSFLEKANEQFF.

Here the CDR3 reads CASSLEMGARTGELFF. DNA of the CDR3: TGTGCCAGCAGCTTAGAAATGGGGGCGCGGACCGGGGAGCTGTTTTTT. V is TRBV11-3 and J is TRBJ2-2; D may be TRBD1 (6 bases). In germline, CDR1 is SGHNT, CDR2 YENEEA. Trimming removed 0 bases from V and 5 bases from J, with 13 bases in between. This CDR3 contains 16 residues. Drawing the rest from reference TRBV11-3 and TRBJ2-2, the complete variable domain is EAGVVQSPRYKIIEKKQPVAFWCNPISGHNTLYWYLQNLGQGPELLIRYENEEAVDDSQLPKDRFSAERLKGVDSTLKIQPAELGDSAVYLCASSLEMGARTGELFFGEGSRLTVL.

The rearrangement uses TRBV21-1 and TRBJ2-3; TRBD2, the table's D call, was not compared with the DNA. TRBV21-1 is described as a pseudogene. The CDR3 extends over 13 amino acids. CDR3 loop: CASSKTSSDTQYF. The CDR3 DNA follows: TGTGCCAGCAGCAAAACTAGTTCAGATACGCAGTATTTT.

V usage is TRBV6-5 and J usage is TRBJ1-5; D remains unclear. Trimming shortened V by 6 bases and J by 8 bases, and 20 bases separated the two germline ends. The germline gives CDR1 MNHEY, CDR2 SVGAGI. The CDR3 loop spans 15 amino acids. CDR3 DNA: TGTGCCAGCAGGACCAGTGGGCCCGTGTTAGAGCCCCAGCATTTT. Translating it yields CASRTSGPVLEPQHF.

The chain is built from TRBV19 and TRBJ1-6, with TRBD1 matching over 9 bases. The junction had 9 bases not matched to a gene; V was cut back by 6 bases and J by 3 bases. CDR1 and CDR2 from the germline V gene are LNHDA and SQIVND (reference sequence). The CDR3 length is 17 residues. In DNA, the CDR3 is TGTGCCAGTAGAGACCCGGGACAGGGTAGCTATAATTCACCCCTCCACTTT. Encoded protein: CASRDPGQGSYNSPLHF.

The gene calls are TRBV9 and TRBJ2-1, with D tentatively TRBD2 (6 bases). CDR3 length: 16 residues. V was trimmed by 3 bases and J by 3 bases, leaving 16 bases between them. CDR1 is SGDLS and CDR2 is YYNGEE in the germline V gene. The CDR3 here is CASSEHTGTLYNEQFF. The DNA for the CDR3 is TGTGCCAGCAGCGAGCATACCGGGACTCTCTACAATGAGCAGTTCTTC.

The chain joins TRBV10-3 to TRBJ1-3; a weak D match, TRBD1 (5 bases). The germline CDR1 and CDR2 sequences are ENHRY and SYGVKD. The CDR3 totals 15 residues. Deletions cut 2 bases from V and 0 bases from J, with 8 bases between. CDR3: CAISELTGSGNTIYF. DNA for the CDR3: TGTGCCATCAGTGAGCTAACAGGCTCTGGAAACACCATATATTTT.

This chain joins TRBV10-3 and TRBJ2-1; 8 nucleotides match TRBD1. Looked up from germline, CDR1 is ENHRY and CDR2 is SYGVKD. V lost 0 bases, J lost 2 bases, and 6 bases stayed unmatched. The CDR3 sequence is 17 residues long. The CDR3 region has the DNA TGTGCCATCAGTGAGTCGGCAGGGACAGGTGCCTACAATGAGCAGTTCTTC. It translates to CAISESAGTGAYNEQFF.

This chain links TRBV7-8 with TRBJ2-7, with 11 bases fitting TRBD1. Looked up from germline, CDR1 is SGHVS and CDR2 is FQNEAQ. With 5 bases clipped from V and 3 bases from J, the junction kept 9 bases outside the gene matches. The CDR3 covers 16 residues. CDR3 sequence: CASSKYAGTGGYEQYF. The CDR3 DNA is TGTGCCAGCAGCAAATATGCCGGGACAGGGGGCTACGAGCAGTACTTC.

This sequence joins TRBV16 and TRBJ2-2, with D possibly matching TRBD1 (6 bases). Trimming shortened V by 3 bases and J by 5 bases, and 13 bases separated the two germline ends. The CDR3 is 15 residues long. Germline V gene lookup returns CDR1 KGHSY and CDR2 FQNENV. CDR3 protein: CASSHQSQGTGELFF. The CDR3 bases are TGTGCCAGCAGCCACCAATCCCAGGGGACCGGGGAGCTGTTTTTT. Based on the CDR3 plus reference TRBV16 and TRBJ2-2, the full variable domain is GEEVAQTPKHLVRGEGQKAKLYCAPIKGHSYVFWYQQVLKNEFKFLISFQNENVFDETGMPKERFSAKCLPNSPCSLEIQATKLEDSAVYFCASSHQSQGTGELFFGEGSRLTVL.